One sample yielded the 32 T cell receptor beta chains listed below, sequenced in a study of blood T cell repertoires in COVID-19. Profiled with immunoSEQ multiplex PCR; TCRdb holds only in-frame clones, not every one. The sample comprises roughly 72,000 clones, around 76% of which are singletons, and roughly an eighth rests with the top ten. The specimen was peripheral blood. The receptors come from a woman of 80 years or more with acute or convalescent COVID-19.

The chain links TRBV3-1 (or the pseudogene TRBV3-2) to TRBJ1-2, with 8 bases aligning to TRBD1. Trimming took 0 bases from V and 5 from J; bases not matched to a gene: 8. The germline V gene encodes CDR1 LGHDT and CDR2 YNNKEL (reference sequence). The CDR3 covers 16 residues. The DNA of the CDR3 is TGTGCCAGCAGCCAAGATTCCCGGACAGGGAGGTATGGCTACACCTTC. This gives the protein CASSQDSRTGRYGYTF.

This clone turned up a few times. The chain is built from TRBV28 and TRBJ1-5; D is ambiguous. V lost 7 bases, J lost 2 bases, and 6 bases lay in between. The CDR3 contains 12 residues. The germline V gene has CDR1 MDHEN and CDR2 SYDVKM. CDR3 sequence reads: CASIRGNQPQHF. Written as DNA, the CDR3 is TGTGCCAGCATCCGGGGCAATCAGCCCCAGCATTTT.

The chain joins TRBV4-1 to TRBJ1-3; 9 bases match TRBD1. Per germline, CDR1 MGHRA and CDR2 YSYEKL. The J segment lost 0 bases and the V segment lost 4 bases, leaving 4 bases of the junction unmatched. There are 16 residues in the CDR3. The DNA of the CDR3 is TGCGCCAGCAGCCCCGGACAGGGGCCCTCTGGAAACACCATATATTTT. Translated, it gives CASSPGQGPSGNTIYF.

The V and J genes are TRBV6-2 or TRBV6-3 and TRBJ2-7; 11 bases are a match to TRBD1. This CDR3 contains 14 residues. The J segment lost 7 bases and the V segment lost 7 bases, leaving 9 bases of the junction unmatched. Germline CDR1 is MNHEY and CDR2 is SVGEGT. CDR3 coding DNA: TGTGCCAGCATCCCCACGGGGACAGGGGGTGAGCAGTACTTC. This gives the protein CASIPTGTGGEQYF.

The V and J genes are TRBV19 and TRBJ1-3; D remains ambiguous. The CDR3 sequence is 15 residues long. Germline V lookup: CDR1 LNHDA, CDR2 SQIVND (reference sequence). With 0 bases removed from V and 0 bases from J, the gap between germline ends came to 6 bases. The chain's CDR3 is CASSIDHSSGNTIYF. The CDR3 nucleotides read TGTGCCAGTAGTATAGATCACAGCTCTGGAAACACCATATATTTT.

This chain uses TRBV9 with TRBJ2-3, with D maybe TRBD2 (7 bases). Trimming took off 3 bases at V and 8 bases at J, with 13 bases between the two ends. Looked up from germline, CDR1 is SGDLS and CDR2 is YYNGEE. This CDR3 region has 13 residues. The CDR3 sequence: CASSARGGVTQYF. CDR3 bases: TGTGCCAGCAGCGCCAGGGGAGGGGTTACGCAGTATTTT.

The chain uses TRBV25-1 and TRBJ1-2; no firm D call. Germline CDR1 and CDR2: MGHDK and SYGVNS. V dropped 3 bases and J dropped 4 bases, with 6 bases sitting between them. This CDR3 is built from 12 residues. The CDR3 loop is CASSDGFYGYTF. The CDR3 nucleotides read TGTGCCAGCAGTGACGGGTTCTATGGCTACACCTTC.

This clone was seen a few times. The chain employs TRBV28 and TRBJ1-2; TRBD1 matches at 7 bases. Germline lookup yields CDR1 MDHEN and CDR2 SYDVKM. CDR3 length equals 16 residues. The chain's CDR3 is CGAVGQRGPTNYGYTF. CDR3 nucleotide sequence: TGTGGCGCGGTTGGGCAAAGGGGGCCTACTAACTATGGCTACACCTTC.

The chain joins TRBV4-2 to TRBJ2-7; 8 bases agree with TRBD2. V was pared by 4 bases and J by 3 bases, with 23 bases of the junction left unmatched. Germline CDR1 reads LGHNA; CDR2 reads YNFKEQ. The CDR3 consists of 20 residues. CDR3 amino acids: CASSRNSGTSYQGSYYEQYF. DNA of the CDR3: TGTGCCAGCAGCCGTAATTCCGGGACTAGTTATCAAGGTTCCTACTACGAGCAGTACTTC.

The chain employs TRBV11-2 and TRBJ2-4; possibly TRBD2 for D (6 bases). The V gene's germline CDR1 is SGHAT and CDR2 FQNNGV. CDR3 size: 13 residues. The V gene lost 6 bases and the J gene lost 0 bases, with 6 bases spanning the gap. In DNA form, the CDR3 reads TGTGCCAGCAGGGGACTAGCCAAAAACATTCAGTACTTC. It translates to CASRGLAKNIQYF.

This clone has more than one count but fewer than ten. The chain links TRBV21-1 to TRBJ1-2. TRBV21-1 is reported as a pseudogene. The CDR3 length is 15 residues. CDR3 sequence (DNA): TGTGCCAGCAGCAAAGGTGCAGGACTTGGCTATGGCTACACCTTC. Residues: CASSKGAGLGYGYTF.

The gene calls are TRBV7-2 and TRBJ1-4; no firm D call. V dropped 2 bases and J dropped 4 bases, with 8 bases sitting between them. The CDR3 spans 14 residues. Germline V lookup: CDR1 SGHTA, CDR2 FQGNSA. The CDR3 spells CASSLTGNNEKLFF. The DNA of the CDR3 is TGTGCCAGCAGCTTAACGGGAAATAATGAAAAACTGTTTTTT.

This chain uses TRBV28 with TRBJ2-7, with a possible D match to TRBD2 (6 bases). Germline CDR1 MDHEN, CDR2 SYDVKM. V dropped 6 bases and J dropped 3 bases, with 15 bases sitting between them. CDR3 size: 14 residues. CDR3 protein: CASSLSGSDYEQYF. The DNA of the CDR3 is TGTGCCAGCAGCCTTAGCGGTTCGGACTACGAGCAGTACTTC.

V and J are TRBV24-1 and TRBJ2-1, with 7 bases aligning to TRBD1. V trimming: 4 bases; J trimming: 3 bases; junction bases outside the gene matches: 8. From germline, CDR1 is KGHDR and CDR2 SFDVKD. The CDR3 has 16 residues. CDR3 in DNA: TGTGCCACCAGTGACCCAGGGGGAGTGAGCTACAATGAGCAGTTCTTC. Its protein is CATSDPGGVSYNEQFF.

The chain carries TRBV7-9 and TRBJ1-3, with D possibly being TRBD1 (6 bases). The germline V gene encodes CDR1 SEHNR and CDR2 FQNEAQ (reference sequence). The CDR3 is 16 amino acids. With 5 bases removed from V and 0 bases from J, the gap between germline ends came to 14 bases. DNA for the CDR3: TGTGCCAGCAGCCGCGACGGACAGTACTCTGGAAACACCATATATTTT. It encodes CASSRDGQYSGNTIYF.

The chain has TRBV7-6 and TRBJ2-1; 8 bases align to TRBD2. Trimming took 0 bases from V and 7 from J; bases not matched to a gene: 11. Per germline, CDR1 SGHVS and CDR2 FNYEAQ. There are 17 residues in the CDR3. The CDR3 bases are TGTGCCAGCAGCTTAGCCCGGGGGGCTAGCGGGTTTAATGAGCAGTTCTTC. This encodes CASSLARGASGFNEQFF.

The J gene is TRBJ2-7, the V gene TRBV7-2; D gene unclear. V was pared by 5 bases and J by 1 base, with 15 bases between. CDR3 length equals 15 residues. CDR1 SGHTA and CDR2 FQGNSA come from the germline V gene. The CDR3 sequence is CASSPSFFRSYEQYF. For the CDR3, the DNA is TGTGCCAGCAGCCCCTCTTTTTTCAGGTCCTACGAGCAGTACTTC.

This clone was recorded a few times. This chain links TRBV9 with TRBJ2-3; D possibly corresponds to TRBD2 (5 bases). Germline values: CDR1 SGDLS, CDR2 YYNGEE. This CDR3 contains 15 residues. The V end lost 4 bases, the J end lost 1 base, and 13 bases lay between the germline ends. CDR3 bases: TGTGCCAGCAGCCCTTTTGGGAGTCGCACAGATACGCAGTATTTT. This sequence encodes CASSPFGSRTDTQYF.

The rearrangement joins TRBV19 to TRBJ2-2; possibly TRBD2 for D (5 bases). V lost 6 bases and J 7 bases, leaving 12 bases between the germline ends. The length of the CDR3 is 13 residues. Per germline, CDR1 LNHDA and CDR2 SQIVND (reference sequence). This CDR3 is CASRPLGVGELFF. CDR3 DNA: TGTGCCAGTAGACCTTTGGGAGTCGGGGAGCTGTTTTTT.

J is TRBJ1-3 and V is TRBV5-6; 10 bases are shared with TRBD1. Germline CDR1 reads SGHDT; CDR2 reads YYEEEE. This CDR3 comprises 14 residues. V trimming: 3 bases; J trimming: 7 bases; junction bases outside the gene matches: 4. The CDR3 coding sequence is TGTGCCAGCAGCTGGGGACAGGGGCTGAACACCATATATTTT. It translates to CASSWGQGLNTIYF. The variable domain in full, completed from reference TRBV5-6 and TRBJ1-3, reads DAGVTQSPTHLIKTRGQQVTLRCSPKSGHDTVSWYQQALGQGPQFIFQYYEEEERQRGNFPDRFSGHQFPNYSSELNVNALLLGDSALYLCASSWGQGLNTIYFGEGSWLTVV.

This clone showed up just a few times. This sample also contains other DNA sequences that code for the same CDR3. The chain recombines TRBV7-6 with TRBJ2-5; TRBD2 matches 13 bases. Germline CDR1 reads SGHVS; CDR2 reads FNYEAQ. The CDR3 has 16 amino acids. Trimming removed 4 bases from V and 1 base from J; junction bases left unmatched: 3. In nucleotides, the CDR3 is TGTGCCAGCAGCTCCACTAGCGGGAGGGTCCAAGAGACCCAGTACTTC. This sequence encodes CASSSTSGRVQETQYF.

The rearrangement joins TRBV5-1 to TRBJ2-1; 11 bases line up with TRBD1. Per the germline V gene, CDR1 is SGHRS and CDR2 is YFSETQ. The CDR3 contains 16 residues. Trimming at V came to 0 bases and at J to 2 bases, leaving 1 base not matched to a gene. The CDR3 coding sequence is TGCGCCAGCAGCTTGGCGGGACAGGGGGCCTACAATGAGCAGTTCTTC. Its translation: CASSLAGQGAYNEQFF.

The chain carries TRBV29-1 and TRBJ2-7; 13 bases fit TRBD2. Per the germline V gene, CDR1 is SQVTM and CDR2 is ANQGSEA. V was pared by 3 bases and J by 4 bases, with 6 bases of the junction left unmatched. This CDR3 has 15 residues. In nucleotides, the CDR3 is TGCAGCGTTGATGGACTAGCGGGAGAGAGTTACGAGCAGTACTTC. Its translation is CSVDGLAGESYEQYF.

The chain recombines TRBV5-5 with TRBJ1-5; tentatively, D is TRBD1 (6 bases). V lost 4 bases and J lost 3, with 11 bases in between. The germline CDR1 and CDR2 sequences are SGHKS and YYEKEE (reference sequence). The CDR3 extends over 14 amino acids. The CDR3 coding sequence is TGTGCCAGCAGCGTGACAGGCTCCAATCAGCCCCAGCATTTT. Translated: CASSVTGSNQPQHF.

This clone came up a few times. The chain has TRBV7-9 and TRBJ2-7; TRBD1 agrees at 8 bases. V gave up 1 base and J gave up 6 bases; unmatched junction bases: 11. Germline V gene data show CDR1 as SEHNR and CDR2 as FQNEAQ (reference sequence). This CDR3 has 16 residues. Here the CDR3 reads CASSLVRGRGEIEQYF. CDR3 in DNA: TGTGCCAGCAGCTTAGTCAGGGGGCGCGGTGAGATCGAGCAGTACTTC.

V is TRBV5-4 and J is TRBJ2-7, with 10 bases matching TRBD2. The CDR3 sequence is 14 residues long. V was pared by 4 bases and J by 3 bases, with 4 bases of the junction left unmatched. Germline CDR1 reads SGHNT; CDR2 reads YYREEE (reference sequence). CDR3 bases: TGTGCCAGCAGCCCAGGACTAGCGGTCTACGAGCAGTACTTC. As protein: CASSPGLAVYEQYF.

The gene calls are TRBV3-1 (or the pseudogene TRBV3-2) and TRBJ2-1, with a weak D call TRBD2 (5 bases). CDR1 and CDR2 from the germline V gene are LGHDT and YNNKEL (reference sequence). CDR3 length equals 16 residues. V was pared by 1 base and J by 10 bases, with 20 bases between. The CDR3 DNA is TGTGCCAGCAGCCAAGCTAGGAGTAGCGCCCGGGGAGAGCAGTTCTTC. The encoded protein is CASSQARSSARGEQFF.

The chain is built from TRBV11-2 and TRBJ1-3; D uncertain. This CDR3 region has 14 residues. V was trimmed by 4 bases and J by 3 bases, leaving 10 bases between them. Germline V CDR1 and CDR2: SGHAT, FQNNGV. The chain's CDR3 is CASSYWRSGNTIYF. The CDR3, as DNA: TGTGCCAGCAGCTACTGGCGGAGTGGAAACACCATATATTTT.

The chain employs TRBV3-1 (or the pseudogene TRBV3-2) and TRBJ2-1; maybe TRBD2 (6 bases). The CDR3 is made up of 15 amino acids. Germline lookup yields CDR1 LGHDT and CDR2 YNNKEL (reference sequence). The V end lost 4 bases, the J end lost 7 bases, and 17 bases lay between the germline ends. The CDR3 is CASSPWAGSRNEQFF. The CDR3 DNA sequence: TGTGCCAGCAGCCCCTGGGCCGGGAGCAGGAATGAGCAGTTCTTC.

The rearrangement uses TRBV15 and TRBJ1-4; D unclear. Germline V lookup: CDR1 LNHNV, CDR2 YYDKDF (reference sequence). This CDR3 has 12 residues. The V end was cut by 1 base, the J end by 6 bases, with 3 bases between. The chain's CDR3 is CATSRVDEKLFF. CDR3 nucleotide sequence: TGTGCCACCAGCAGAGTCGATGAAAAACTGTTTTTT.

The chain has TRBV7-9 and TRBJ1-3; 9 bases are a match to TRBD1. Trimming removed 3 bases from V and 4 bases from J; junction bases left unmatched: 10. The V gene's germline CDR1 is SEHNR and CDR2 FQNEAQ (reference sequence). There are 17 residues in the CDR3. CDR3 amino acids: CASSFRSGTGWGNTIYF. Here the CDR3 DNA reads TGTGCCAGCAGCTTTAGAAGCGGGACAGGGTGGGGAAACACCATATATTTT.

The rearrangement uses TRBV10-1 and TRBJ2-3, with 7 bases aligning to TRBD1. The CDR3 totals 15 residues. Germline V gene lookup returns CDR1 WNHNN and CDR2 SYGVQD (reference sequence). V shed 5 bases, J shed 2 bases, and the junction held 7 bases outside the gene matches. The CDR3 region has the DNA TGCGCCAGCAGTATTACAGGGGCGGTCACAGATACGCAGTATTTT. It specifies CASSITGAVTDTQYF.